This TCR beta chain is drawn from a study of T cells in localized non-small cell lung cancer. Clones were sequenced by immunoSEQ multiplex PCR, and TCRdb holds only the in-frame ones, with some missing. The top ten clones hold 2.7% of a sample with roughly 35,000 clones, about 90% of them seen once. The TCR was taken from a woman aged 40-69 years with stage I lung adenocarcinoma. The sequenced sample was peripheral blood, obtained before any cancer treatment.

CDR3 sequence: CASSPDGSNEKLFF. The CDR3 bases are TGCGCCAGCAGCCCGGACGGATCTAATGAAAAACTGTTTTTT. The chain carries TRBV5-1 and TRBJ1-4; D unresolved. V was shortened by 4 bases and J by 3 bases, with 10 bases between the two germline ends. The CDR3 sequence is 14 residues long. Germline loops: CDR1 SGHRS, CDR2 YFSETQ.